The clone carrying this TCR beta chain was observed a handful of times. Its antigen is as yet unknown. CDR1 SQVTM and CDR2 ANQGSEA come from the germline V gene. The CDR3 covers 12 residues. V was pared by 8 bases and J by 2 bases, with 5 bases of the junction left unmatched. This specimen comes from a study of T cells in Graves' hyperthyroidism and ophthalmopathy. Findings and caveats of the study: Ophthalmopathy was predicted by the model a median of roughly 6.6 months ahead of onset.

Investigators excluded patients with uncontrolled infection, other autoimmune disease, pregnancy or lactation. Clinical symptoms, serum thyroxine, TRAb, thyroid ultrasound and orbital computed tomography established diagnosis. Amplified regions were TCR beta CDR3 sequences from RNA transcripts. Initially, a first-round RT-PCR of the TCR CDR3 employed the HTBI primer set. TCRdb reanalysed the multiplex PCR reads using MiXCR and keeps one entry per CDR3 protein. Altogether 750,000 to 950,000 distinct CDR3 sequences are present, roughly 37% being singletons, with the ten largest covering approximately 8.7%.

The origin of this receptor is a man between 18 and 35 years old with Graves' hyperthyroidism. Sequenced material: blood. V and J are TRBV29-1 and TRBJ2-7; 8 bases line up with TRBD1. The CDR3 sequence is CSPGTGTYEQYF. CDR3 sequence (DNA): TGCAGCCCTGGGACAGGAACCTACGAGCAGTACTTC.